These T cell receptor beta chains were read from a single sample in a study of blood T cell repertoires in COVID-19. The table came from immunoSEQ multiplex PCR; TCRdb's copy has only in-frame clones and leaves some out. The table includes over 110,000 clones, about 76% detected once. The specimen was peripheral blood. Every receptor here comes from a human donor in a cohort sampled during active COVID-19. Both conserved end residues are part of each CDR3. The order of the fields is D gene, clone size, V gene, J gene, CDR3 protein, CDR3 DNA. The D gene is left open where the match is weak. Rows give clone size only sometimes, using once, few, many, or a class for an expanded clone.

TRBD2	NA	TRBV9	TRBJ2-3	CASSVAAGAADTQYF	TGTGCCAGCAGCGTAGCGGCGGGAGCGGCAGATACGCAGTATTTT
NA	NA	TRBV7-3	TRBJ2-6	CASSSGQGRGLSGANVLTF	TGTGCCAGCAGCTCGGGTCAGGGCCGTGGGCTCTCTGGGGCCAACGTCCTGACTTTC
TRBD1	once	TRBV4-3	TRBJ2-3	CASSQRQGPGDTQYF	TGCGCCAGCAGCCAACGACAGGGGCCGGGGGATACGCAGTATTTT
TRBD2	few	TRBV14	TRBJ2-7	CASSQSAAGGPLQYF	TGTGCCAGCAGCCAATCAGCAGCGGGAGGGCCTCTGCAGTACTTC
NA	NA	TRBV12-3/TRBV12-4	TRBJ2-7	CASSLSPEEQYF	TGTGCCAGCAGTTTATCCCCGGAGGAGCAGTACTTC
TRBD1	many	TRBV4-3	TRBJ1-1	CASSQGQGQYTEAFF	TGCGCCAGCAGCCAAGGACAGGGTCAGTACACTGAAGCTTTCTTT
NA	NA	TRBV11-1	TRBJ2-5	CASSYRAASRQETQYF	TGTGCCAGCAGCTACAGGGCTGCTAGCAGACAAGAGACCCAGTACTTC
TRBD1	NA	TRBV24-1	TRBJ1-1	CATSDTGGASVKAEAFF	TGTGCCACCAGTGATACAGGGGGCGCCTCGGTAAAAGCTGAAGCTTTCTTT
TRBD1	NA	TRBV4-3	TRBJ2-2	CASSHLTGGVNTGELFF	TGCGCCAGCAGCCACCTGACAGGGGGCGTAAACACCGGGGAGCTGTTTTTT
TRBD1	once	TRBV27	TRBJ1-2	CASSLGTGEGYGYTF	TGTGCCAGCAGTTTAGGAACAGGGGAAGGCTATGGCTACACCTTC
NA	NA	TRBV10-3	TRBJ1-2	CAISARLEVVNYGYTF	TGTGCCATCAGTGCCCGGTTGGAGGTAGTTAACTATGGCTACACCTTC
NA	NA	TRBV28	TRBJ1-1	CASSPGGTTEAFF	TGTGCCAGTTCTCCTGGGGGCACCACTGAAGCTTTCTTT
NA	NA	TRBV6-2/TRBV6-3	TRBJ2-1	CASSPGNYNEQFF	TGTGCCAGCAGTCCGGGGAACTACAATGAGCAGTTCTTC
NA	NA	TRBV3-1/TRBV3-2	TRBJ1-3	CASSQDPDLLNGNTIYF	TGTGCCAGCAGCCAAGATCCTGACCTTTTAAACGGGAACACCATATATTTT
NA	once	TRBV7-9	TRBJ2-5	CASSQTKIRQETQYF	TGTGCCAGCAGCCAAACCAAAATCAGACAAGAGACCCAGTACTTC
TRBD1	NA	TRBV4-1	TRBJ1-5	CASRGQGAKQPQHF	TGCGCCAGCAGAGGGCAGGGGGCGAAGCAGCCCCAGCATTTT
NA	NA	TRBV29-1	TRBJ1-4	CSPLRARRFGRF	TGCAGCCCCCTCCGAGCTCGGAGGTTTGGGCGTTTT
NA	NA	TRBV6-1	TRBJ2-7	CASSERFWTVDEQYF	TGTGCCAGCAGTGAAAGGTTCTGGACAGTGGACGAGCAGTACTTC
TRBD1	NA	TRBV18	TRBJ2-2	CASSPRQGYTGELFF	TGTGCCAGCTCACCGAGACAGGGTTATACCGGGGAGCTGTTTTTT
NA	NA	TRBV19	TRBJ1-1	CASSIGPWTATVNTEAFF	TGTGCCAGTAGTATCGGACCTTGGACAGCGACAGTGAACACTGAAGCTTTCTTT
NA	few	TRBV23-1	TRBJ2-1	CASSHRGDNEQFF	TGCGCCAGCAGTCACAGGGGTGACAATGAGCAGTTCTTC
TRBD1	NA	TRBV4-1	TRBJ2-2	CASSHSVTGTNTGELFF	TGCGCCAGCAGCCACTCTGTGACAGGGACCAACACCGGGGAGCTGTTTTTT
NA	NA	TRBV7-9	TRBJ2-3	CASSPTTPSSTDTQYF	TGTGCCAGCAGCCCTACGACACCCTCCAGCACAGATACGCAGTATTTT
TRBD1	many	TRBV19	TRBJ2-7	CASSIGTGTYEQYF	TGTGCCAGTAGTATTGGGACAGGCACCTACGAGCAGTACTTC
NA	NA	TRBV5-1	TRBJ1-1	CASSFQNMNTEAFF	TGCGCCAGCAGTTTCCAGAACATGAACACTGAAGCTTTCTTT
TRBD1	NA	TRBV15	TRBJ2-2	CATSSSGQWGGNTGELFF	TGTGCCACCAGCAGCTCGGGACAGTGGGGCGGCAACACCGGGGAGCTGTTTTTT
TRBD2	NA	TRBV4-2	TRBJ2-1	CASSQGSGRRYNEQFF	TGTGCCAGCAGCCAAGGCAGCGGGAGGAGATACAATGAGCAGTTCTTC
TRBD2	once	TRBV5-3	TRBJ2-7	CARSCGVLAESYEQYF	TGTGCCAGAAGCTGCGGCGTCCTAGCGGAGTCCTACGAGCAGTACTTC
TRBD1	NA	TRBV6-7	TRBJ1-6	CASSSPDRDRGTTRNSPLHF	TGTGCCAGCAGTTCCCCCGACCGGGACAGGGGGACGACGAGGAATTCACCCCTCCACTTT
TRBD1	NA	TRBV15	TRBJ2-3	CATSRSGGRTDTQYF	TGTGCCACCAGCAGATCAGGGGGCCGAACAGATACGCAGTATTTT
NA	NA	TRBV28	TRBJ2-1	CASSFFGGRTSYNEQFF	TGTGCCAGCAGTTTTTTTGGAGGGAGGACGTCCTACAATGAGCAGTTCTTC
TRBD2	NA	TRBV5-1	TRBJ2-3	CASRLAGGWADTQYF	TGCGCCAGCAGACTAGCGGGAGGGTGGGCAGATACGCAGTATTTT
TRBD1	NA	TRBV4-1	TRBJ2-1	CASSQSGTGVKDEQFF	TGCGCCAGCAGCCAATCGGGGACAGGGGTTAAGGATGAGCAGTTCTTC